The clone carrying this T cell receptor beta chain has just a few counts. This sample was taken from a study of blood T cell dynamics during melanoma immunotherapy. Study-wide background: First-line therapy was either pembrolizumab or nivolumab with ipilimumab for metastatic melanoma.

From germline, CDR1 is MGHRA and CDR2 YSYEKL. This CDR3 comprises 15 residues. V was pared by 0 bases and J by 6 bases, with 14 bases between. The time point is: pre-treatment baseline. Method: immunoSEQ multiplex PCR; TCRdb's copy keeps in-frame clones and lacks some. The table has 15,000 or so clones, just over 85% seen once. The chain has TRBV4-1 and TRBJ1-1; D gene ambiguous. Sequencing was performed on blood, taken from a patient treated with checkpoint blockade. This clonotype was obtained from a human donor with melanoma. CDR3: CASSQEGRPAPEAFF. CDR3 coding DNA: TGCGCCAGCAGCCAAGAAGGCAGGCCCGCCCCTGAAGCTTTCTTT.